These T cell receptor beta chains were read from a single sample in a study of shared clonotypes between healthy human individuals. This table comes from immunoSEQ multiplex PCR, and its TCRdb copy is limited to in-frame clones, with some not included. The data show 2.3 million or so clones, just over 90% seen once. Sequences were obtained from naive CD4+ T cells from PBMCs. These receptors came from a man younger than 30 in good health. Some clones in this sample may be carry-over from other donors' samples. Both conserved end residues are part of each CDR3. The D gene is left open where the match is weak. Size is omitted from some rows. Given values are once, few, many or a class for expanded clones.

v_gene	abundance	d_gene	j_gene	CDR3aa	CDR3nt
TRBV5-1	-	-	TRBJ2-3	CASSLAAGADTQYF	TGCGCCAGCAGCTTGGCCGCAGGAGCGGATACGCAGTATTTT
TRBV27	-	TRBD1	TRBJ2-7	CASSLWGTGDYEQYF	TGTGCCAGCAGTTTATGGGGGACAGGTGACTACGAGCAGTACTTC
TRBV6-5	-	-	TRBJ2-7	CASSRTVGNEQYF	TGTGCCAGCAGCCGCACAGTTGGGAACGAGCAGTACTTC
TRBV7-8	-	-	TRBJ1-4	CASSLVAGWFPNEKLFF	TGTGCCAGCAGCTTAGTTGCAGGGTGGTTTCCTAATGAAAAACTGTTTTTT
TRBV9	-	-	TRBJ2-7	CASSVEAGRSYEQYF	TGTGCCAGCAGCGTAGAGGCAGGTCGCTCCTACGAGCAGTACTTC
TRBV7-7	-	TRBD2	TRBJ2-1	CASSLTSGTYNEQFF	TGTGCCAGCAGCTTAACTAGCGGGACTTACAATGAGCAGTTCTTC
TRBV15	-	-	TRBJ2-5	CATSRQTGSVGTQYF	TGTGCCACCAGCAGGCAAACAGGTTCGGTAGGGACCCAGTACTTC
TRBV6-6	-	-	TRBJ1-4	CASSIGGAREKLFF	TGTGCCAGCAGTATAGGGGGGGCGCGGGAAAAACTGTTTTTT
TRBV4-1	once	-	TRBJ1-1	CASSTGTLRAGVTRNTEAFF	TGCGCCAGCAGCACCGGGACCCTTAGGGCGGGGGTTACGCGGAACACTGAAGCTTTCTTT
TRBV30	-	-	TRBJ1-2	CAWSLVVGNKRGYTF	TGTGCCTGGAGTCTCGTAGTGGGTAATAAGCGGGGCTACACCTTC
TRBV6-1	-	TRBD1	TRBJ1-3	CASSEYRGTLGNTIYF	TGTGCCAGCAGTGAATACAGGGGGACCCTCGGAAACACCATATATTTT
TRBV9	-	-	TRBJ1-3	CASSRGEGSGNTIYF	TGTGCCAGCAGTAGGGGGGAAGGGTCTGGAAACACCATATATTTT
TRBV2	-	-	TRBJ1-1	CASSRGGGLNAEAFF	TGTGCCAGCAGCCGGGGCGGGGGGCTAAACGCTGAAGCTTTCTTT
TRBV7-2	-	-	TRBJ2-7	CASSSLGTNSYEQYF	TGTGCCAGCAGCTCACTCGGGACAAACTCCTACGAGCAGTACTTC
TRBV27	-	TRBD1	TRBJ2-4	CASSSQGTKNIQYF	TGTGCCAGCAGTTCACAGGGGACCAAAAACATTCAGTACTTC
TRBV28	-	-	TRBJ2-7	CASRAGPSYEQYF	TGTGCCAGCAGGGCGGGACCCTCCTACGAGCAGTACTTC
TRBV25-1	-	-	TRBJ2-2	CASSDNLAGPWELFF	TGTGCCAGCAGTGATAACCTAGCCGGTCCTTGGGAGCTGTTTTTT
TRBV7-2	-	-	TRBJ2-1	CASSLLRGNEQFF	TGTGCCAGCAGCTTATTACGGGGCAATGAGCAGTTCTTC
TRBV15	-	TRBD1	TRBJ1-1	CATSLTNTGDTEAFF	TGTGCCACCAGCTTAACTAACACAGGGGACACTGAAGCTTTCTTT
TRBV30	-	TRBD1	TRBJ1-3	CAWSRTGQGNTIYF	TGTGCCTGGAGTAGGACAGGGCAAGGAAACACCATATATTTT
TRBV5-1	-	-	TRBJ1-2	CASSLGQSSGYTF	TGCGCCAGCAGCTTAGGACAGTCGTCTGGCTACACCTTC
TRBV25-1	-	TRBD2	TRBJ2-1	CASSDRTSWDEQFF	TGTGCCAGCAGTGACAGGACTAGTTGGGATGAGCAGTTCTTC
TRBV29-1	few	-	TRBJ1-1	CSGGGNTEAFF	TGCAGCGGAGGGGGAAACACTGAAGCTTTCTTT
TRBV5-1	-	TRBD2	TRBJ2-5	CASETGAGGPGETQYF	TGCGCCAGCGAAACAGGGGCGGGAGGGCCTGGAGAGACCCAGTACTTC
TRBV18	-	-	TRBJ2-2	CASSPQGTLNTGELFF	TGTGCCAGCTCACCCCAAGGGACGCTTAACACCGGGGAGCTGTTTTTT
TRBV7-3	-	-	TRBJ2-1	CASSFSEYNEQFF	TGTGCCAGCAGCTTTTCCGAGTACAATGAGCAGTTCTTC
TRBV30	-	-	TRBJ2-1	CAWSAQGEQFF	TGTGCCTGGAGTGCCCAGGGGGAGCAGTTCTTC